This passage covers 16 T cell receptor beta chains from one sample sequenced in a study of blood T cell repertoires in COVID-19. Method: immunoSEQ multiplex PCR; TCRdb's copy keeps in-frame clones and lacks some. The sample has over 20,000 clones; approximately 77% are singletons. Sequencing was performed on peripheral blood. These receptors were collected from a human donor in a cohort sampled during active COVID-19.

The CDR3: CASSLDTGTQYF. CDR3 bases: TGTGCCAGCAGCTTAGACACAGGGACCCAGTACTTC. V and J are TRBV11-3 and TRBJ2-5; possibly TRBD1 for D (5 bases). The CDR3 length is 12 residues. Germline CDR1 and CDR2: SGHNT and YENEEA. The V end was cut by 0 bases, the J end by 7 bases, with 6 bases between. The full variable domain, its missing parts supplied by reference TRBV11-3 and TRBJ2-5, is EAGVVQSPRYKIIEKKQPVAFWCNPISGHNTLYWYLQNLGQGPELLIRYENEEAVDDSQLPKDRFSAERLKGVDSTLKIQPAELGDSAVYLCASSLDTGTQYFGPGTRLLVL.

This clone appeared once. The chain links TRBV28 to TRBJ1-5; possibly TRBD1 for D (6 bases). CDR3 length: 15 amino acids. The germline gives CDR1 MDHEN, CDR2 SYDVKM. Trimming took off 4 bases at V and 4 bases at J, with 14 bases between the two ends. The CDR3 is CASSSPGGGNQPQHF. The CDR3 DNA reads as TGTGCCAGCAGTTCTCCTGGGGGCGGAAATCAGCCCCAGCATTTT.

The chain has TRBV5-1 and TRBJ2-5, with D unclear. Trimming shortened V by 2 bases and J by 5 bases, and 10 bases separated the two germline ends. This CDR3 comprises 13 residues. Looked up from germline, CDR1 is SGHRS and CDR2 is YFSETQ. The CDR3 here is CASSLKPRETQYF. CDR3 DNA sequence: TGCGCCAGCAGCTTAAAACCACGGGAGACCCAGTACTTC.

The chain combines TRBV7-2 with TRBJ2-2, with 12 bases matching TRBD2. The CDR3 sequence is 17 residues long. V lost 3 bases, J lost 5 bases, and 7 bases stayed unmatched. CDR1 is SGHTA and CDR2 is FQGNSA in the germline V gene. The CDR3 loop is CASSLFSSGRGTGELFF. As DNA, the CDR3 is TGTGCCAGCAGCTTGTTTTCTAGCGGGAGGGGTACCGGGGAGCTGTTTTTT.

This clone was seen more than once but under ten times. The J gene is TRBJ2-7, the V gene TRBV11-2; the D is unclear. With 5 bases removed from V and 3 bases from J, the gap between germline ends came to 5 bases. There are 11 residues in the CDR3. Germline V gene sequence: CDR1 SGHAT, CDR2 FQNNGV. CDR3 in DNA: TGTGCCAGCAGCCAAATCTACGAGCAGTACTTC. It specifies CASSQIYEQYF.

This chain joins TRBV9 and TRBJ2-1, with 9 bases matching TRBD2. The CDR3 consists of 16 residues. Germline V CDR1 and CDR2: SGDLS, YYNGEE. Losses at the gene ends were 3 bases for V and 0 bases for J; bases not matched to a gene: 4. The chain's CDR3 is CASSDDSGSSYNEQFF. In DNA, the CDR3 is TGTGCCAGCAGCGATGATAGCGGGAGCTCCTACAATGAGCAGTTCTTC.

This chain links TRBV28 with TRBJ2-6, with 8 bases matching TRBD2. The V segment lost 4 bases and the J segment 0 bases; nucleotides outside the gene matches: 8. This CDR3 has 18 amino acids. The germline V gene has CDR1 MDHEN and CDR2 SYDVKM. The CDR3, as DNA: TGTGCCAGCAGTTGGTTGGAGACTAGCGCCTCTGGGGCCAACGTCCTGACTTTC. Residues: CASSWLETSASGANVLTF.

The chain employs TRBV3-1 (or the pseudogene TRBV3-2) and TRBJ1-6; TRBD1 agrees at 7 bases. This CDR3 region has 18 residues. The V gene end was trimmed by 0 bases and the J gene end by 7 bases; junction bases not matched to a gene: 12. Germline CDR1 is LGHDT and CDR2 is YNNKEL (reference sequence). CDR3 nucleotide sequence: TGTGCCAGCAGCCAAGAGGTAGGGGGCTGGCAACGCAATTCACCCCTCCACTTT. This translates into CASSQEVGGWQRNSPLHF.

The genes are TRBV10-3 and TRBJ2-5, with no clear D. V gave up 0 bases and J gave up 4 bases, with 6 bases separating them. The CDR3 is 13 amino acids. Germline CDR1 is ENHRY and CDR2 is SYGVKD. The CDR3 coding sequence is TGTGCCATCAGTGAGTCGCCAGGAGAGACCCAGTACTTC. Translating it yields CAISESPGETQYF.

This sequence joins TRBV2 and TRBJ2-5; 13 bases agree with TRBD2. The CDR3 contains 17 residues. Germline V gene lookup returns CDR1 SNHLY and CDR2 FYNNEI. Trimming removed 5 bases from V and 1 base from J; junction bases left unmatched: 7. In nucleotides, the CDR3 is TGTGCCAGCAGTACCGGGACTAGCGGGACTCTCCAAGAGACCCAGTACTTC. As protein: CASSTGTSGTLQETQYF.

This clone turned up a few times. This rearrangement joins TRBV4-1 to TRBJ1-5, with D tentatively TRBD1 (5 bases). The CDR3 is 14 amino acids. Per the germline V gene, CDR1 is MGHRA and CDR2 is YSYEKL. Trimming cost V 0 bases and J 3 bases, with 6 bases left between them. The CDR3 spells CASSQEGVNQPQHF. In DNA, the CDR3 is TGCGCCAGCAGCCAAGAAGGGGTCAATCAGCCCCAGCATTTT.

The CDR3 here is CASSSNTPGQAGGELFF. The CDR3 DNA is TGTGCCAGCAGCTCCAACACCCCCGGACAGGCGGGCGGGGAGCTGTTTTTT. V is TRBV7-2 and J is TRBJ2-2; 7 positions match TRBD1. V trimming: 4 bases; J trimming: 7 bases; junction bases outside the gene matches: 15. Germline V gene data show CDR1 as SGHTA and CDR2 as FQGNSA. The CDR3 has 17 residues.

The gene calls are TRBV19 and TRBJ2-7, with a possible D match to TRBD1 (5 bases). The germline V gene has CDR1 LNHDA and CDR2 SQIVND (reference sequence). CDR3 length equals 13 residues. V lost 4 bases, J lost 3 bases, and 10 bases lay in between. The CDR3 coding sequence is TGTGCCAGTAGTACCACAGGTTACTACGAGCAGTACTTC. Translation gives CASSTTGYYEQYF.

This clone was seen more than once but under ten times. The rearrangement uses TRBV14 and TRBJ1-1, with D uncertain. The germline V gene encodes CDR1 SGHDN and CDR2 FVKESK. V lost 1 base, J lost 0 bases, and 3 bases lay in between. The CDR3 is 13 amino acids. Here the CDR3 reads CASSQALNTEAFF. CDR3 nucleotides: TGTGCCAGCAGCCAAGCCTTGAACACTGAAGCTTTCTTT.

The chain has TRBV20-1 and TRBJ2-3, with D tentatively TRBD2 (6 bases). Per the germline V gene, CDR1 is DFQATT and CDR2 is SNEGSKA (reference sequence). The V end lost 5 bases, the J end lost 6 bases, and 6 bases lay between the germline ends. The CDR3 is 10 amino acids. The CDR3, as DNA: TGCAGTGCTGGGGGGGATACGCAGTATTTT. Translation gives CSAGGDTQYF.

The rearrangement joins TRBV2 to TRBJ2-7, with 8 bases fitting TRBD1. Germline trimming cut 7 bases from V and 4 bases from J; bases unmatched to any gene: 9. CDR3 size: 14 residues. Germline CDR1 reads SNHLY; CDR2 reads FYNNEI. The CDR3 nucleotides are TGTGCCAGCAAACCCCGGACAGGGCAATACGAGCAGTACTTC. Protein product: CASKPRTGQYEQYF.